The T cell receptor (beta chain) described here comes from a study of cytomegalovirus exposure and HLA in healthy donors. General observations from the study: Later analysis found that TCR beta chains associated with HLA were more clonally expanded than other, equally common chains. Earlier results showed most TCR beta V segments being productive about 87% or about 30% of the time.

This clone occurred a few times. Its matching antigen is unknown. A multiplex PCR was run with 60 Vbeta primers and 13 Jbeta primers. Method: immunoSEQ multiplex PCR; TCRdb's copy keeps in-frame clones and lacks some. This sample has 100,000 to 150,000 clones, with over 70% found just once. The sequenced material came from PBMCs. The TCR originated in a female donor in good health and CMV-seropositive.

CDR3 sequence reads: CAACGANTGELFF. The CDR3 coding sequence is TGTGCCGCGTGCGGGGCCAATACCGGGGAGCTGTTTTTT. The genes are TRBV27 and TRBJ2-2; D is possibly TRBD2 (6 bases). V was clipped by 11 bases and J by 5 bases, with 15 bases between them. The CDR3 length is 13 residues. CDR1 is MNHEY and CDR2 is SMNVEV in the germline V gene (reference sequence).